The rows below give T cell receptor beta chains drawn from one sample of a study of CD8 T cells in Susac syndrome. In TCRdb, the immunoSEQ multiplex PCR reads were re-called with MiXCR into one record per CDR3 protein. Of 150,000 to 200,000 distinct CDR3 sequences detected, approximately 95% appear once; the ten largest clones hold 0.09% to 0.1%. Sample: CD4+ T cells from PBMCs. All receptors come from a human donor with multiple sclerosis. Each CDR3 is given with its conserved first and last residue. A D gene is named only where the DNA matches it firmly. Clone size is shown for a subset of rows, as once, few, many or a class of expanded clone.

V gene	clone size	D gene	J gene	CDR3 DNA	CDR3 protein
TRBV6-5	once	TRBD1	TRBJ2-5	TGTGCCAGCGGGACAGGGGGCAGGGAGACCCAGTACTTC	CASGTGGRETQYF
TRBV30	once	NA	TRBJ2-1	TGTGCCTGGACCCGAAGGGGGGGAGCTAATGAGCAGTTCTTC	CAWTRRGGANEQFF
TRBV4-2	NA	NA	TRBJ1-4	TGTGCCAGCAGCCAAGACAGGGTTGGTGAAAAACTGTTTTTT	CASSQDRVGEKLFF
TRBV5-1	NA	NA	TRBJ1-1	TGCGCCAGCAGCCTGCAGACAGCGAACACTGAAGCTTTCTTT	CASSLQTANTEAFF
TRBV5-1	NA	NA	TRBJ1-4	TGCGCCAGCAGCTTAATGGGCGTTCGGGAAAAACTGTTTTTT	CASSLMGVREKLFF
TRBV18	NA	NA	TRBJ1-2	TGTGCCAGCTCACCCCCGGCCATCAGGGGAGTTGATGGCTACACCTTC	CASSPPAIRGVDGYTF
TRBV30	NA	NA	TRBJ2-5	TGTGCCTGGAAAGGGGCAGGAGAGACCCAGTACTTC	CAWKGAGETQYF
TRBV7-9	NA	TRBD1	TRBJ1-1	TGTGCCAGCAGCTTAGGGTCTGGGACAGCCATGAACACTGAAGCTTTCTTT	CASSLGSGTAMNTEAFF
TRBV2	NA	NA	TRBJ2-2	TGTGCCAGCAGTGAAGGAGGCAGGTCCACCGGGGAGCTGTTTTTT	CASSEGGRSTGELFF
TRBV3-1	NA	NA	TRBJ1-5	TGTGCCAGCAGCCAAGTGAACAACAATCAGCCCCAGCATTTT	CASSQVNNNQPQHF
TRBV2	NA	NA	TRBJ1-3	TGTGCCAGCAGTGACAGGGTGGCTGGAAACACCATATATTTT	CASSDRVAGNTIYF
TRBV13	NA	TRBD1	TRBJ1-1	TGTGCCAGCAGCCCCGAGACAGGGACTACTGAAGCTTTCTTT	CASSPETGTTEAFF
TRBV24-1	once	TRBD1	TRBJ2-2	TGTGCCACCAGTGATTCAGGGGGCGCGGTCGGGGAGCTGTTTTTT	CATSDSGGAVGELFF
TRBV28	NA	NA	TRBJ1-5	TGTGCCAGCCATCTCAGCGGGCGGATCAATCAGCCCCAGCATTTT	CASHLSGRINQPQHF
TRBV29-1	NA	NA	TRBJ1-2	TGCAGCGTAGATACACAGGAGCCGCCTGGCTACACCTTC	CSVDTQEPPGYTF
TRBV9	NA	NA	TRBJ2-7	TGTGCCAGCGGGAGTGACTACGAGCAGTACTTC	CASGSDYEQYF
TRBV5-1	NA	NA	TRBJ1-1	TGCGCCAGCAGTGAAAACCCGAACACTGAAGCTTTCTTT	CASSENPNTEAFF
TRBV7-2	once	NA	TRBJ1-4	TGTGCCAGCAGCTTAGGGGTCCACAGGGTAGGGGGAAAACTGTTTTTT	CASSLGVHRVGGKLFF
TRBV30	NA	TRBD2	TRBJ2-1	TGTGCCTGGAGTGTACGGCTGACTAGCGGGAGGACTTACAATGAGCAGTTCTTC	CAWSVRLTSGRTYNEQFF
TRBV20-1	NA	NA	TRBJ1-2	TGCAGTGCGTGGGACACCGCTAACTATGGCTACACCTTC	CSAWDTANYGYTF
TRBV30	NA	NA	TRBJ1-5	TGTGCCTGGAGCCCGGGGGGGGATCAGCCCCAGCATTTT	CAWSPGGDQPQHF
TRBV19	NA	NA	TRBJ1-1	TGTGCCAGTAGTATGGGGGGCCGCACTGAAGCTTTCTTT	CASSMGGRTEAFF